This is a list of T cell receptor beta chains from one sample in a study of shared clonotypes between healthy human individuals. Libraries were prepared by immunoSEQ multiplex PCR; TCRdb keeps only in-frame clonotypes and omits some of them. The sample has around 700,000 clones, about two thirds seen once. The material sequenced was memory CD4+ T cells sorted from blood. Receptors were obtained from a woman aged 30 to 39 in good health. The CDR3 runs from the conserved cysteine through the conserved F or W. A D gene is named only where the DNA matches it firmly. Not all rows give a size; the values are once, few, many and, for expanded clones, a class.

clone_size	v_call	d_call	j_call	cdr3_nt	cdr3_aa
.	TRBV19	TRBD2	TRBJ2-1	TGTGCCAGTGGGCGGACTAGCGGGAGTAGGGATGAGCAGTTCTTC	CASGRTSGSRDEQFF
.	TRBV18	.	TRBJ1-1	TGTGCCAGCTCACCAGGATCGGTAGTAGACACTGAAGCTTTCTTT	CASSPGSVVDTEAFF
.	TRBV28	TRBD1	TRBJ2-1	TGTGCCAGCAGTTCCCCGGGGACAGGGAATCCTGAGCAGTTCTTC	CASSSPGTGNPEQFF
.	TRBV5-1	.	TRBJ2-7	TGCGCCAGCTCCCCCCAGGGCCGCCACGAGCAGTACTTC	CASSPQGRHEQYF
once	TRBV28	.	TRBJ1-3	TGTGCCAGCAAGGTTTCTGGAAACACCATATATTTT	CASKVSGNTIYF
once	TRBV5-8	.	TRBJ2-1	TGTGCCAGCAGCTTGGCCCGATGGGATGAGCAGTTCTTC	CASSLARWDEQFF
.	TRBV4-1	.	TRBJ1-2	TGCGCCAGCAGCCAAGAGGGGGCGGGCTATGGCTACACCTTC	CASSQEGAGYGYTF
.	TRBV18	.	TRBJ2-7	TGTGCCAGCTCACCAGGTCAGAGGTTATACGAGCAGTACTTC	CASSPGQRLYEQYF
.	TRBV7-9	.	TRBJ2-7	TGTGCCAGCAGCTTAGTTTTAGGCGACTCCTACGAGCAGTACTTC	CASSLVLGDSYEQYF
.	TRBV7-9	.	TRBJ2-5	TGTGCCAGCAGCTTAGTTTCCGGGTCTGGAGAGACCCAGTACTTC	CASSLVSGSGETQYF
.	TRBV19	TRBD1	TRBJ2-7	TGTGCCAGTAGTATTATAGGGACAGGGTCGTTCTACGAGCAGTACTTC	CASSIIGTGSFYEQYF
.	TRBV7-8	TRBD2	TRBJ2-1	TGTGCCAGCAGCTTAGCGGGTAGCGGGACAACCGGTGAGCAGTTCTTC	CASSLAGSGTTGEQFF
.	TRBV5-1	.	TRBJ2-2	TGCGCCAGCAGCTTGGGGCAGGACCAAGTACGGCCCGGGGAGCTGTTTTTT	CASSLGQDQVRPGELFF
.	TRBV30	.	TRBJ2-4	TGTGCCTGGAGCGACTTGGTGGCAGGGCCAAACATTCAGTACTTC	CAWSDLVAGPNIQYF
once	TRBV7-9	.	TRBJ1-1	TGTGCCAGCAGCAGTGTGGGGGTAGGAGCTTTCTTT	CASSSVGVGAFF
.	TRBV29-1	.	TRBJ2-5	TGCAGCGTTGAAGTGAATCCCGGGACCCAGTACTTC	CSVEVNPGTQYF
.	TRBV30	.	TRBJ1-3	TGTGCCTGGAGCGCCGGAAACACCATATATTTT	CAWSAGNTIYF
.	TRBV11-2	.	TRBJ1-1	TGTGCCAGCAGCTTAGTCGAAGGGGGGGAAGCTTTCTTT	CASSLVEGGEAFF
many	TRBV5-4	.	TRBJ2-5	TGTGCCAGCAGCTTGGGTGCAGGGACTGGAGAGACCCAGTACTTC	CASSLGAGTGETQYF
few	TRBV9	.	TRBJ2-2	TGTGCCAGCAGCGTAGAATGGACCGGGGAGCTGTTTTTT	CASSVEWTGELFF
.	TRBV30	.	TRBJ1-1	TGTGCCTGGAACGATAGTCCGGCGAACACTGAAGCTTTCTTT	CAWNDSPANTEAFF
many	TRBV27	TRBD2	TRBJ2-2	TGTGCCAGCAGTTTAAGGGGGACTAGCGGAAACACCGGGGAGCTGTTTTTT	CASSLRGTSGNTGELFF
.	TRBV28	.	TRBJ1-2	TGTGCCAGCAGTCGTAGACAGGACTATGGCTACACCTTC	CASSRRQDYGYTF
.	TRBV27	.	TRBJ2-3	TGTGCCAGCAGTTTTAAGGACTCCACAGATACGCAGTATTTT	CASSFKDSTDTQYF
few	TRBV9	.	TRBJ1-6	TGTGCCAGCAGCCCCCGGCCCCTGGGGAATTCACCCCTCCACTTT	CASSPRPLGNSPLHF
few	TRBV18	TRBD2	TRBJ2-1	TGTGCCAGCTCGGCTCGGGCTAGCGGGGCCTTCAATGAGCAGTTCTTC	CASSARASGAFNEQFF
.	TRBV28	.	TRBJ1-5	.	CASSILGTNRGNQPQHF
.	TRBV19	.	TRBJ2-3	TGTGCCAGTAGTACGGAACCGAGCGAGAGGGGGACGCAGTATTTT	CASSTEPSERGTQYF